This T cell receptor beta chain appears in the sequencing data of a study of OX40 agonist ivuxolimab in advanced cancers. CDR1 SGHTA and CDR2 FQGNSA come from the germline V gene. Losses at the gene ends were 5 bases for V and 8 bases for J; bases not matched to a gene: 8. The CDR3 is 14 residues long. Of note for this clone: Its matching antigen is unknown.

Study observations and caveats: Normalized expansion of T-cell clones was also low for some nonresponders.

The repertoire was sequenced with immunoSEQ multiplex PCR; TCRdb's copy has only in-frame clones and lacks some. The top ten clones hold around 1.1% of a sample with about 86,000 clones, around 90% of them seen once. This TCR was sampled from an adult with an advanced solid tumor such as melanoma, head and neck, liver or kidney cancer. The specimen comprised CD4+ or CD8+ T cells sorted from blood, sampled in a trial of the OX40 agonist ivuxolimab. The rearrangement uses TRBV7-2 and TRBJ1-4; the match to TRBD1 covers 7 bases. CDR3 residues: CASSPTGRGEKLFF. In DNA, the CDR3 is TGTGCCAGCAGCCCGACAGGGAGAGGGGAAAAACTGTTTTTT.